These 13 T cell receptor beta chains originate from one sample sequenced in a study of siplizumab effects on memory and regulatory T cells. Libraries were prepared by immunoSEQ multiplex PCR; TCRdb keeps only in-frame clonotypes and omits some of them. The repertoire holds about 97,000 clones, with 90% to 95% as singletons. Sample: CD4+ T cells sorted from blood. The receptors come from a human donor in good health.

The CDR3 region is CAWKWGRGQDTQYF. DNA of the CDR3: TGTGCCTGGAAATGGGGCAGGGGGCAAGATACGCAGTATTTT. The chain couples TRBV30 to TRBJ2-3, with 8 bases matching TRBD1. Trimming at V came to 4 bases and at J to 5 bases, leaving 8 bases not matched to a gene. This CDR3 region has 14 residues. CDR1 is GTSNPN and CDR2 is SVGIG in the germline V gene (reference sequence).

The chain recombines TRBV7-9 with TRBJ2-7; D possibly corresponds to TRBD2 (6 bases). The CDR3 sequence is 18 residues long. The V gene lost 1 base and the J gene lost 5 bases, with 24 bases spanning the gap. Germline loops: CDR1 SEHNR, CDR2 FQNEAQ (reference sequence). The CDR3 nucleotides read TGTGCCAGCAGCTTAGGTCGGCTCGTTCGGGGGAGCTTAGACGAGCAGTACTTC. This encodes CASSLGRLVRGSLDEQYF.

This clone showed up just a few times. The rearrangement joins TRBV5-1 to TRBJ2-5; no clear D. Trimming shortened V by 4 bases and J by 2 bases, and 3 bases separated the two germline ends. Germline assignment: CDR1 SGHRS and CDR2 YFSETQ. The CDR3 is made up of 11 amino acids. The CDR3 sequence is CASSRQETQYF. The CDR3 region has the DNA TGCGCCAGCAGCAGACAAGAGACCCAGTACTTC.

J is TRBJ2-7 and V is TRBV27; D might be TRBD1 or TRBD2, each matching 5 bases. The CDR3 has 17 residues. With 0 bases removed from V and 0 bases from J, the gap between germline ends came to 15 bases. Germline V gives CDR1 MNHEY, CDR2 SMNVEV (reference sequence). This CDR3 reads CASSLSGAGPFSYEQYF. The CDR3 region has the DNA TGTGCCAGCAGTTTATCTGGGGCGGGCCCCTTCTCCTACGAGCAGTACTTC.

The chain is built from TRBV6-1 and TRBJ2-2; 7 bases align to TRBD2. Trimming at V came to 7 bases and at J to 0 bases, leaving 2 bases not matched to a gene. Germline CDR1 is MNHNS and CDR2 is SASEGT. The CDR3 has 14 residues. CDR3 DNA: TGTGCCAGCACTAGCGGCGCGAACACCGGGGAGCTGTTTTTT. Translated: CASTSGANTGELFF.

The chain recombines TRBV6-1 with TRBJ1-2; a possible D gene is TRBD1 (5 bases). The CDR3 loop spans 13 amino acids. Trimming stripped 5 bases from V and 2 bases from J, with 9 bases between. Germline-derived CDR1 and CDR2 are MNHNS and SASEGT. The DNA for the CDR3 is TGTGCCAGCAGTCGGCAGGGAAACTATGGCTACACCTTC. Its translation is CASSRQGNYGYTF.

The chain uses TRBV5-1 and TRBJ2-5, with a weak D call TRBD1 (6 bases). Trimming stripped 7 bases from V and 5 bases from J, with 18 bases between. The CDR3 totals 14 residues. Germline CDR1 SGHRS, CDR2 YFSETQ. The CDR3 spells CASEWAPGVETQYF. The CDR3, as DNA: TGCGCCAGCGAGTGGGCCCCAGGGGTGGAGACCCAGTACTTC.

V gene TRBV18 combines with J gene TRBJ2-4, with D unclear. CDR1 is KGHSH and CDR2 is LQKENI in the germline V gene. The V end lost 3 bases, the J end lost 3 bases, and 15 bases lay between the germline ends. The CDR3 sequence is 16 residues long. Written as DNA, the CDR3 is TGTGCCAGCTCACCCACGCAGTACGAGGTCAAAAACATTCAGTACTTC. Translated: CASSPTQYEVKNIQYF.

This clone was detected once. V and J are TRBV7-9 and TRBJ2-4; D possibly corresponds to TRBD2 (6 bases). The CDR3 extends over 15 amino acids. CDR1 and CDR2 from the germline V gene are SEHNR and FQNEAQ (reference sequence). The germline V and J ends were trimmed by 0 bases and 8 bases, with 14 bases remaining between them. CDR3 protein: CASSLALGPGDIQYF. The CDR3 DNA reads as TGTGCCAGCAGCTTAGCGCTCGGTCCGGGGGACATTCAGTACTTC.

V gene TRBV7-9 combines with J gene TRBJ1-2; D unclear. CDR1 and CDR2 (germline): SEHNR, FQNEAQ (reference sequence). CDR3 length equals 14 residues. Trimming removed 3 bases from V and 4 bases from J, with 12 bases in between. The CDR3 loop is CASSFNQESYGYTF. As DNA, the CDR3 is TGTGCCAGCAGCTTCAACCAGGAAAGCTATGGCTACACCTTC.

In this sample, this clone turned up a few times. V gene TRBV28 combines with J gene TRBJ2-4, with 11 bases lining up with TRBD1. Germline CDR1 MDHEN, CDR2 SYDVKM. The CDR3 length is 15 residues. The ends lost 7 bases at V and 3 bases at J; junction bases unmatched: 5. The CDR3 protein is CASTGQGAGKNIQYF. The CDR3, as DNA: TGTGCCAGCACCGGACAGGGGGCGGGCAAAAACATTCAGTACTTC.

This chain links TRBV2 with TRBJ1-2, with D perhaps matching TRBD1 (6 bases). This CDR3 contains 14 residues. Germline CDR1 is SNHLY and CDR2 is FYNNEI. Trimming removed 3 bases from V and 5 bases from J, with 13 bases in between. The CDR3 here is CASSEGRGRYGYTF. CDR3 sequence (DNA): TGTGCCAGCAGTGAGGGCAGGGGAAGGTATGGCTACACCTTC. Full variable domain (missing parts from reference TRBV2 and TRBJ1-2): EPEVTQTPSHQVTQMGQEVILRCVPISNHLYFYWYRQILGQKVEFLVSFYNNEISEKSEIFDDQFSVERPDGSNFTLKIRSTKLEDSAMYFCASSEGRGRYGYTFGSGTRLTVV.

The chain employs TRBV5-6 and TRBJ2-6; 8 bases agree with TRBD1. The V gene's germline CDR1 is SGHDT and CDR2 YYEEEE. V dropped 2 bases and J dropped 0; count of bases not matched to a gene: 4. The CDR3 totals 17 residues. The CDR3 nucleotides are TGTGCCAGCAGCTTTAGCGGACAGGGCTCTGGGGCCAACGTCCTGACTTTC. Its protein product is CASSFSGQGSGANVLTF.